The entry below describes one T cell receptor beta chain. This entry belongs to a study of blood T cell repertoires in COVID-19. Study in general: Some COVID-19 samples were acute and others convalescent; all came from the United States, Italy and Spain. Sources were T cells, B-cell-depleted T cells, or PBMCs; the material itself was cDNA or gDNA.

The germline CDR1 and CDR2 sequences are SQVTM and ANQGSEA. The V end was cut by 4 bases, the J end by 5 bases, with 9 bases between. This CDR3 is 12 amino acids long. Under the authors' procedure: By means of reference gene primer amplification, nucleated cell counts were estimated. The repertoire was sequenced with immunoSEQ multiplex PCR; TCRdb's copy has only in-frame clones and lacks some. V and J calls and clone size are given by that table; D and trimming were obtained from the DNA. The sample lists 250,000 to 350,000 clones; around 89% were seen once. V and J are TRBV29-1 and TRBJ2-1; D remains unclear. The sequencing input was peripheral blood. This receptor was taken from an older woman with acute or convalescent COVID-19. As DNA, the CDR3 is TGCAGCGTTGGGCTAGGAAACAATGAGCAGTTCTTC. The encoded protein is CSVGLGNNEQFF.